A selection of T cell receptor beta chains follows, all from one sample in a study of cytomegalovirus exposure and HLA in healthy donors. Produced via immunoSEQ multiplex PCR; TCRdb's table is partial and in-frame only. Of under 250,000 clones listed, over 65% were seen once; the top ten hold over 1%. Sequencing was done on a sample of PBMCs. The receptors originated from a human donor in good health. Both conserved end residues are part of each CDR3. A D gene is named only where the DNA matches it firmly. Clone size, where shown, is once, few, many, or a class for clones that have expanded.

v_call	j_call	d_call	clone_size	cdr3_nt	cdr3_aa
TRBV7-6	TRBJ2-2	TRBD2	.	TGTGCCAGCAGCTTAGCGATAGCGGGACGGGACACCGGGGAGCTGTTTTTT	CASSLAIAGRDTGELFF
TRBV7-3	TRBJ2-3	TRBD1	.	TGTGCCAGCAGCAAAGACAGGGTGAGGACAGATACGCAGTATTTT	CASSKDRVRTDTQYF
TRBV7-2	TRBJ2-1	.	once	TGTGCCAGCAGCGCGGCGCTTCCGATCTCCTACAATGAGCAGTTCTTC	CASSAALPISYNEQFF
TRBV6-1	TRBJ2-1	.	.	TGTGCCAGCACCAGGTCCCTCACTTTCAATGAGCAGTTCTTC	CASTRSLTFNEQFF
TRBV21-1	TRBJ2-4	.	.	TGTGCCAGCAGCCGGCCGGGGTTTTACCTAGCCAAAAACATTCAGTACTTC	CASSRPGFYLAKNIQYF
TRBV7-9	TRBJ2-4	TRBD2	.	TGTGCCAGCAGAGGACTAGCGGGAGGGCAAAACATTCAGTACTTC	CASRGLAGGQNIQYF
TRBV5-4	TRBJ2-1	TRBD1	.	TGTGCCAGCAGCCCGGGACAGGATTCCTACAATGAGCAGTTCTTC	CASSPGQDSYNEQFF
TRBV29-1	TRBJ2-5	TRBD1	.	TGCAGCGTCTACCGGGACAGGGGGGCTCAGGAGACCCAGTACTTC	CSVYRDRGAQETQYF
TRBV18	TRBJ2-2	.	few	TGTGCCAGCTCACCACTCGGTAGCGGGAACACCGGGGAGCTGTTTTTT	CASSPLGSGNTGELFF
TRBV5-1	TRBJ1-1	.	.	TGCGCCAGCAGCCAACAGGGAGAGACTGAAGCTTTCTTT	CASSQQGETEAFF
TRBV7-2	TRBJ2-3	TRBD2	.	TGTGCCAGCAGCCCAGCGGGCGGCGGGAGGCGAGGAGATACGCAGTATTTT	CASSPAGGGRRGDTQYF
TRBV5-1	TRBJ2-1	TRBD1	.	TGCGCCAGCAGCTTGGTTAGGACAGGATTTGTAAATGAGCAGTTCTTC	CASSLVRTGFVNEQFF
TRBV9	TRBJ2-5	.	.	TGTGCCAGCAGCGTCGAGCGGGAAGAGACCCAGTACTTC	CASSVEREETQYF
TRBV2	TRBJ2-1	TRBD2	.	TGTGCCAGCAGTGAAAGGGCTAGCGGGAGCGGTGAGCAGTTCTTC	CASSERASGSGEQFF
TRBV6-5	TRBJ2-3	.	few	TGTGCCAGCAGGACTGCCGCGGGCACAGATACGCAGTATTTT	CASRTAAGTDTQYF
TRBV4-1	TRBJ1-5	TRBD1	.	TGCGCCAGCAGCCAAGATTTTGTTACAGGGGGTAGTAGCAATCAGCCCCAGCATTTT	CASSQDFVTGGSSNQPQHF
TRBV7-9	TRBJ2-3	.	once	TGTGCCAGCAGCCAAGACTACGGACGAACAAATACGCAGTATTTT	CASSQDYGRTNTQYF
TRBV6-5	TRBJ1-4	.	.	TGTGCCACCCAGGCCGATGGCGAAAAACTGTTTTTT	CATQADGEKLFF
TRBV9	TRBJ2-7	TRBD1	.	TGTGCCAGCAGCGTAGGCCCAGGACAGGGGTATCAAGGCGACGAGCAGTACTTC	CASSVGPGQGYQGDEQYF
TRBV11-2	TRBJ2-3	.	.	TGTGCCAGCAGTCTTCCGGGACAACAAGACACAGATACGCAGTATTTT	CASSLPGQQDTDTQYF
TRBV7-2	TRBJ2-5	.	.	TGTGCCAGCAGCTCCTACGGGGGGACCCAGTACTTC	CASSSYGGTQYF
TRBV5-1	TRBJ2-3	.	.	TGCGCCAGCAGCGTGGAGGGGGCTAACACAGATACGCAGTATTTT	CASSVEGANTDTQYF
TRBV4-2	TRBJ2-7	TRBD1	.	TGTGCCAGCAGCCAAGGGGGACAGAGCTCCTACGAGCAGTACTTC	CASSQGGQSSYEQYF
TRBV19	TRBJ2-7	.	.	TGTGCCAGTAGTACTCTAGGAAAACGGGACTTGCACTACGAGCAGTACTTC	CASSTLGKRDLHYEQYF
TRBV7-9	TRBJ1-1	TRBD1	.	TGTGCCAGCAGCTCCGACAGGGTACGCACTGAAGCTTTCTTT	CASSSDRVRTEAFF
TRBV6-1	TRBJ1-1	.	.	TGTGCCAGCACATGGGAGGCGCGCACTGAAGCTTTCTTT	CASTWEARTEAFF
TRBV9	TRBJ1-2	.	.	TGTGCCAGCAGCGTAGGGGGGGTACGGGACTATGGCTACACCTTC	CASSVGGVRDYGYTF
TRBV2	TRBJ2-1	.	once	TGTGCCAGCAGTACCGACTTAGATGAGCAGTTCTTC	CASSTDLDEQFF
TRBV5-1	TRBJ1-6	TRBD1	.	TGCGCCAGCAGGAAACAGGGGGCAGATTCACCCCTCCACTTT	CASRKQGADSPLHF
TRBV10-2	TRBJ1-1	TRBD1	.	TGCGCCAGTCGACAGGGGGCTGTAACTGAAGCTTTCTTT	CASRQGAVTEAFF
TRBV6-6	TRBJ2-7	.	few	TGTGCCGGAGGGACGGGGCTCGAGCAGTACTTC	CAGGTGLEQYF
TRBV19	TRBJ2-1	TRBD1	.	TGTGCCAGTAGTTCGGACAGGATTTACAATGAGCAGTTCTTC	CASSSDRIYNEQFF
TRBV25-1	TRBJ2-7	TRBD2	.	TGTGCCAGCAGTGAATCAACCAGGGGACTAGACGAGCAGTACTTC	CASSESTRGLDEQYF
TRBV7-3	TRBJ1-5	.	.	TGTGCCAGCAGCTTAACAGGGGATCAGCCCCAGCATTTT	CASSLTGDQPQHF
TRBV6-6	TRBJ1-2	.	.	TGTGCCAGCATCCGACGGACGGGAGGTTATAACTATGGCTACACCTTC	CASIRRTGGYNYGYTF